This is a list of T cell receptor beta chains from one sample in a study of cytomegalovirus exposure and HLA in healthy donors. Clones were sequenced by immunoSEQ multiplex PCR, and TCRdb holds only the in-frame ones, with some missing. The sample shows about 83,000 clones, more than 70% of them seen only once. Specimen: PBMCs. Every receptor here comes from a man aged 55 to 69 in good health and CMV-seronegative. CDR3s include the opening cysteine and the closing phenylalanine or tryptophan. D genes are given only for firm matches. Clone size, where shown, is once, few, many, or a class for clones that have expanded.

J | D | V | size | CDR3 | DNA
TRBJ2-1 | TRBD2 | TRBV7-9 | - | CASSLRAGAAYNEQFF | TGTGCCAGCAGCTTGCGAGCGGGGGCGGCCTACAATGAGCAGTTCTTC
TRBJ2-7 | - | TRBV4-1 | - | CASSPFGIEGRYF | TGCGCCAGCAGCCCATTCGGTATTGAGGGTCGGTACTTC
TRBJ2-3 | - | TRBV5-6 | - | CASSLGGGGTDTQYF | TGTGCCAGCAGCTTGGGGGGCGGAGGCACAGATACGCAGTATTTT
TRBJ2-3 | - | TRBV13 | few | CASSLAGQSTDTQYF | TGTGCCAGCAGCTTAGCGGGACAAAGCACAGATACGCAGTATTTT
TRBJ2-7 | - | TRBV6-1 | few | CASGQSSYEQYF | TGTGCCAGCGGACAGAGCTCCTACGAGCAGTACTTC
TRBJ2-7 | TRBD1 | TRBV29-1 | - | CSVGQGTRGEQYF | TGCAGCGTGGGACAGGGGACGAGGGGGGAGCAGTACTTC
TRBJ2-7 | - | TRBV27 | - | CASSFVGGHSYEQYF | TGTGCCAGCAGTTTCGTTGGGGGCCACTCCTACGAGCAGTACTTC
TRBJ2-1 | TRBD2 | TRBV19 | - | CASSIDGAGSSYNEQFF | TGTGCCAGTAGTATAGATGGAGCGGGGAGCTCCTACAATGAGCAGTTCTTC
TRBJ2-7 | - | TRBV5-8 | few | CASSSRVDRLYEQYF | TGTGCCAGCAGCTCGCGGGTAGACAGGCTATACGAGCAGTACTTC
TRBJ2-4 | TRBD1 | TRBV4-1 | - | CASSQGFDRGLVAKNIQYF | TGCGCCAGCAGCCAAGGCTTCGACAGGGGACTTGTAGCCAAAAACATTCAGTACTTC
TRBJ1-2 | TRBD1 | TRBV14 | - | CASSPIWTWTGHGYTF | TGTGCCAGCAGCCCAATATGGACGTGGACAGGGCACGGCTACACCTTC
TRBJ1-1 | TRBD1 | TRBV5-8 | few | CASSRRDRGLNTEAFF | TGTGCCAGCAGCCGCCGGGACAGGGGACTGAACACTGAAGCTTTCTTT
TRBJ2-1 | - | TRBV7-8 | - | CASSLGDLRQSEQFF | TGTGCCAGCAGCTTAGGCGACCTGAGACAGAGTGAGCAGTTCTTC
TRBJ1-3 | - | TRBV9 | once | CASSATDGRGNTIYF | TGTGCCAGCAGCGCGACGGACGGGAGGGGAAACACCATATATTTT
TRBJ1-5 | TRBD1 | TRBV27 | - | CASSPSGTGSGNQPQHF | TGTGCCAGCAGTCCGTCCGGGACAGGGAGTGGTAATCAGCCCCAGCATTTT
TRBJ1-6 | TRBD1 | TRBV6-5 | - | CASSYGTGVPPLHF | TGTGCCAGCAGTTACGGGACAGGGGTTCCACCCCTCCACTTT
TRBJ1-4 | - | TRBV7-6 | - | CASSLAGVGEKLFF | TGTGCCAGCAGCTTAGCAGGGGTGGGGGAAAAACTGTTTTTT
TRBJ1-6 | - | TRBV30 | - | CASTGGRRGSPLHF | TGTGCTTCTACCGGGGGTCGCCGTGGTTCACCCCTCCACTTT
TRBJ1-1 | - | TRBV11-3 | - | CASSLRTTSEAFF | TGTGCCAGCAGCTTGCGGACAACTTCTGAAGCTTTCTTT
TRBJ2-5 | - | TRBV4-2 | many | CASSIGGREETQYF | TGTGCCAGCAGCATCGGGGGGCGGGAGGAGACCCAGTACTTC
TRBJ2-2 | TRBD2 | TRBV5-4 | once | CASSPRGGDTGELFF | TGTGCCAGCAGCCCCCGCGGGGGGGACACCGGGGAGCTGTTTTTT
TRBJ1-2 | TRBD1 | TRBV10-3 | - | CAISGTATGYGYTF | TGTGCCATCAGCGGGACAGCTACGGGCTATGGCTACACCTTC
TRBJ2-7 | - | TRBV7-6 | - | CASSQDPTGPEQYF | TGTGCCAGCAGCCAGGACCCGACAGGTCCCGAGCAGTACTTC
TRBJ1-1 | - | TRBV9 | - | CASSPPGAEAFF | TGTGCCAGCAGCCCCCCAGGGGCTGAAGCTTTCTTT
TRBJ1-2 | - | TRBV19 | once | CASSIVGGVYGYTF | TGTGCCAGTAGTATCGTGGGGGGTGTCTATGGCTACACCTTC
TRBJ1-2 | TRBD1 | TRBV7-3 | - | CASSATPGTGGFGYTF | TGTGCCAGCAGCGCAACTCCCGGGACAGGGGGCTTTGGCTACACCTTC